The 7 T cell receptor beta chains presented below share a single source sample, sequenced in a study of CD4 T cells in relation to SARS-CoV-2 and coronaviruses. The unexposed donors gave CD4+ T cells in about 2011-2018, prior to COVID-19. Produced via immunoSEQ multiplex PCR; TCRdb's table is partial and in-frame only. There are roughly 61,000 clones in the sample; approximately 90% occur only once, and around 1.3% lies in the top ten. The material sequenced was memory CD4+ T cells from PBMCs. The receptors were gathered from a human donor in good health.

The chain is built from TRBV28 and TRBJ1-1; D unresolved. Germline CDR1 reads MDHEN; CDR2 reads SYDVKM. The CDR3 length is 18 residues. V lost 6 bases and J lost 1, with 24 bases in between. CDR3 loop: CASSPVRFRADPNTEAFF. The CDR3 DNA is TGTGCCAGCAGCCCTGTCCGGTTTAGGGCAGATCCGAACACTGAAGCTTTCTTT.

This chain's CDR3 is CASSSTGGEHGYTF. DNA for the CDR3: TGTGCCAGCAGCTCTACAGGGGGCGAACATGGCTACACCTTC. The chain joins TRBV5-6 to TRBJ1-2; 9 positions match TRBD1. The CDR3 totals 14 residues. V shed 3 bases and J 6 bases; nucleotides not matched to a gene: 6. Looked up from germline, CDR1 is SGHDT and CDR2 is YYEEEE.

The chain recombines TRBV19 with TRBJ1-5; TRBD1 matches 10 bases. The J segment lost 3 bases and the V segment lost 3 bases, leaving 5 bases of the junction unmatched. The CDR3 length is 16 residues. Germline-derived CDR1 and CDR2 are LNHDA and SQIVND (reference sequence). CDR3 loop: CASSMDGTGVNQPQHF. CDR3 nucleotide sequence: TGTGCCAGTAGTATGGATGGGACAGGGGTCAATCAGCCCCAGCATTTT.

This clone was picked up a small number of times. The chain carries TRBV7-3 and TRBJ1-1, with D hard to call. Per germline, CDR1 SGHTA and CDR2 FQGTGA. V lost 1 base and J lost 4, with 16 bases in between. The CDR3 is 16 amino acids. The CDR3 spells CASSLSEGRGSTEAFF. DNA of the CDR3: TGTGCCAGCAGCTTAAGCGAGGGTCGGGGTAGCACTGAAGCTTTCTTT.

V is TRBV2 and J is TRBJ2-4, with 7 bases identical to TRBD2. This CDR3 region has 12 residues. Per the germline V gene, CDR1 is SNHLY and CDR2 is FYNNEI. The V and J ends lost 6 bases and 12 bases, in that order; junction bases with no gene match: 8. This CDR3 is CASSPRGETQYF. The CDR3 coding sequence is TGTGCCAGCAGCCCCCGGGGGGAGACTCAGTACTTC.

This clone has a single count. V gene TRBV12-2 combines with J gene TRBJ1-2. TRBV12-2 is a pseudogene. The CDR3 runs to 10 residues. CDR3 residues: CASRLDGEEF. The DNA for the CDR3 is TGTGCAAGTCGCTTAGACGGTGAGGAGTTC.

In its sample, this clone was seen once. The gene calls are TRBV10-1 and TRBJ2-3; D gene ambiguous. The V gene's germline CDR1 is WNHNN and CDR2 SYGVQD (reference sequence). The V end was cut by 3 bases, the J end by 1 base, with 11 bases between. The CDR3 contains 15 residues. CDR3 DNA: TGCGCCAGCAGTGAAGGTAGCCGGGGCACAGATACGCAGTATTTT. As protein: CASSEGSRGTDTQYF.